These 6 T cell receptor beta chains came from one sample sequenced in a study of blood T cell repertoires in COVID-19 (dated by TCRdb to 2018 to 2020). Libraries were built with the immunoSEQ multiplex PCR assay. TCRdb carries this immuneACCESS record with in-frame sequences only. Its versions omit some clonotypes, under half of them owing to an unresolved V gene in the studies checked, with the rest unexplained. The sample has roughly 90,000 clones on record, 70% to 90% of them singletons. The ten largest make up about 3.4% of the sample. Sequencing was carried out using peripheral blood. Receptors originate from a man aged 45-60 years with acute or convalescent COVID-19.

This clone was detected only a few times. The genes are TRBV29-1 and TRBJ2-7; 13 bases line up with TRBD2. The germline V gene encodes CDR1 SQVTM and CDR2 ANQGSEA. CDR3 length: 13 residues. V shed 6 bases, J shed 5 bases, and the junction held 4 bases outside the gene matches. CDR3 region: CSVGTSGINEQYF. The CDR3 DNA is TGCAGCGTCGGGACTAGCGGGATTAACGAGCAGTACTTC.

The chain recombines TRBV5-6 with TRBJ1-1; 7 bases are shared with TRBD1. The CDR3 contains 16 residues. Germline V gene sequence: CDR1 SGHDT, CDR2 YYEEEE. V shed 4 bases and J 5 bases; nucleotides not matched to a gene: 14. The CDR3 DNA sequence: TGTGCCAGCAGCCCACGCTTGACAGGGCGGAGTACTGAAGCTTTCTTT. It yields the protein CASSPRLTGRSTEAFF.

This chain connects TRBV3-1 (or the pseudogene TRBV3-2) to TRBJ1-4; 8 bases are shared with TRBD1. The V gene's germline CDR1 is LGHDT and CDR2 YNNKEL (reference sequence). With V trimmed by 3 bases and J by 7 bases, 7 bases remained unmatched. The CDR3 is 15 residues long. CDR3 sequence: CASSQRQGPGEKLFF. The CDR3 bases are TGTGCCAGCAGCCAGAGACAGGGGCCTGGTGAAAAACTGTTTTTT.

Comment on this clone: This sample also contains other DNA sequences that code for the same CDR3. This chain uses TRBV18 with TRBJ2-7; 8 bases agree with TRBD2. The CDR3 spans 15 residues. Trimming cost V 3 bases and J 0 bases; bases outside gene matches: 4. Germline V lookup: CDR1 KGHSH, CDR2 LQKENI. The CDR3 coding sequence is TGTGCCAGCTCACCCTTAGCGGGGTCCTCCTACGAGCAGTACTTC. Protein product: CASSPLAGSSYEQYF.

The CDR3 region is CASSSQGGETQYF. In DNA form, the CDR3 reads TGTGCCAGTAGTAGCCAGGGTGGGGAGACCCAGTACTTC. V gene TRBV19 combines with J gene TRBJ2-5, with D perhaps TRBD1 (5 bases). Trimming left V 4 bases short and J 5 bases short, with 11 bases between. Germline V gene sequence: CDR1 LNHDA, CDR2 SQIVND (reference sequence). The CDR3 loop spans 13 amino acids.

The chain recombines TRBV6-5 with TRBJ2-7; 9 bases line up with TRBD1. Germline CDR1 is MNHEY and CDR2 is SVGAGI. The CDR3 has 16 amino acids. Trimming removed 4 bases from V and 0 bases from J; junction bases left unmatched: 7. The CDR3 coding sequence is TGTGCCAGCAGTTCCAGACAGGGGGGCCTCTCCTACGAGCAGTACTTC. Protein sequence: CASSSRQGGLSYEQYF.